This T cell receptor (beta chain) comes out of a study of T-cell memory formation after mild COVID-19. This clonotype has just a few counts. Per the germline V gene, CDR1 is LGHNA and CDR2 is YNFKEQ. CDR3 size: 16 residues. V lost 1 base to trimming and J lost 2 bases; unmatched junction nucleotides: 6. 5'RACE primed from the constant segment yielded TCR alpha and TCR beta cDNA libraries bearing sample barcodes and UMIs. TCRdb used MiXCR to reprocess the 5' RACE reads, holding one entry per CDR3 protein. The table has almost 550,000 distinct CDR3 sequences, roughly 22% seen once; the top ten hold roughly an eighth.

This chain connects TRBV4-2 to TRBJ2-7, with TRBD2 matching over 9 bases. Sequencing was done on a sample of PBMCs or a T cell subset sorted from them (not recorded which). The receptor comes from an adult woman who had mild COVID-19 (a few samples of this study predate the infection). Cell type and time point are not known. CDR3 amino acids: CASSQVAGVRTYEQYF. The CDR3 nucleotides are TGTGCCAGCAGCCAAGTAGCGGGGGTTCGCACCTACGAGCAGTACTTC.